This T cell receptor beta chain was identified during a study of blood T cell repertoires in COVID-19. Looking at the study overall: Researchers got acute and convalescent COVID-19 samples from the United States, Italy and Spain. Nucleic acid was either cDNA or gDNA, and it came from T cells, B-cell-depleted T cells, or PBMCs.

Study processing details: Amplified reference gene primers provided the basis for estimating nucleated cell counts. Measured with immunoSEQ multiplex PCR; TCRdb has only the in-frame clones, and not every one. V, J and clone size were drawn from that table, and D and trimming were deduced from the DNA. Here the sample spans approximately 60,000 clones, approximately 79% being singletons. There are 13 residues in the CDR3. The V gene lost 5 bases and the J gene lost 4 bases, with 14 bases spanning the gap. The germline CDR1 and CDR2 sequences are SQVTM and ANQGSEA. The sequence was obtained from a woman at least 80 years old with active or convalescent COVID-19. Sequenced sample: peripheral blood. The chain carries TRBV29-1 and TRBJ1-1, with TRBD1 as a possible D gene (6 bases). The CDR3 sequence is CSVLSSRGTEAFF. For the CDR3, the DNA is TGCAGCGTTCTATCTTCCAGGGGCACTGAAGCTTTCTTT.